This TCR beta chain was retrieved from a study of blood T cell repertoires in COVID-19 (dated by TCRdb to between 2020 and 2021). Some background on the complete study: Collaborator samples came from the United States, Italy and Spain and covered acute and convalescent phases of COVID-19. The material from the prospective study consisted of cDNA or gDNA derived from T cells, B-cell-depleted T cells, or PBMCs. Deeply sampled blood TCRbeta repertoires from subjects exposed to, actively infected with, or recovered from COVID-19 were included in the dataset. A freely available public database, intended as a resource for researchers studying the immune response to SARS-CoV-2, is where the repertoires were released. Samples were obtained from the ongoing ImmuneRACE study (first 160 participants) and from 1,254 subjects provided by 6 global collaborators. The sample metadata nearly always contained a de-identified subject ID, COVID-19 status, age in years and sex. HLA class I and class II types, where available, came from metadata supplied by the sample provider rather than from assay-based typing. What the authors observed across the whole study: Clinical and demographic metadata were provided uncurated, with the amount varying by source and participant.

The CDR3 covers 14 residues, taking in both the cysteine and the phenylalanine. Here the CDR3 DNA is all that survives: 42 bases in frame from base 1. Relative to germline, V is 1 base shorter and J is 6 bases shorter, with 13 bases between their ends. The germline V gene (reference sequence) yields GTSNPN for CDR1 and SVGIG for CDR2. Remarks on this clone: No antigen is known for it. Base quality data are lacking; no much larger clone is found one base away.

TCRbeta CDR3 regions were amplified from genomic DNA using the immunoSEQ Assay, a bias-controlled multiplex PCR. The authors' analysis ran thus. Nucleated cell counts per sample were estimated from amplification of reference gene primers within the assay. Sequence reads were collapsed and filtered to measure the absolute abundance of every unique TCRbeta CDR3 rearrangement. Productive Simpson clonality was computed per sample as the square root of Simpson's diversity index over productive rearrangements. Here the immuneACCESS table is served through TCRdb, limited to in-frame sequences with V and J called. Missing clones are a known gap in these copies; in checked studies unresolved V genes cover under half, and the rest lacks a known reason. Clonal size and the V and J genes are those of that table, whereas D and trimming came from the DNA. This sample comprises 85,000 or so clones, 81% of them detected only once. The ten largest clonotypes hold 44% of the sample.

Collaborating institutions collected whole blood in K2EDTA tubes following their own protocols. For TCRbeta analysis, collaborators shipped samples as frozen whole blood, isolated PBMCs, or DNA extracted from either of those sample types. Sequenced material: peripheral blood. Recombination joined TRBV30 with TRBJ1-5; D gene: possibly TRBD1, on 5 matching bases. The sequence came from an elderly man with acute or convalescent COVID-19. The DNA reads as follows: TGTGCCTGGAGTGGCCTTACAGGCGGTCAGCCCCAGCATTTT. Translated, this gives CAWSGLTGGQPQHF.